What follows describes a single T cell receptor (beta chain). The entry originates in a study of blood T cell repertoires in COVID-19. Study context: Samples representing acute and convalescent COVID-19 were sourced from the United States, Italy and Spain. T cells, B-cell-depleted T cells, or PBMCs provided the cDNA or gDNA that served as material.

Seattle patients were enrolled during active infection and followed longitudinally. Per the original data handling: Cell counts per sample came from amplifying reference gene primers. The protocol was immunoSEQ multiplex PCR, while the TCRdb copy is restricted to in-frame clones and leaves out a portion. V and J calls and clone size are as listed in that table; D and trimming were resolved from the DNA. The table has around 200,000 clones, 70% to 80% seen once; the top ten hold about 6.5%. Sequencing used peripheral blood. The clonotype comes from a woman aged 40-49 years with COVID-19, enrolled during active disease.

The CDR3 loop is CASSAGRLNTEAFF. The CDR3 DNA follows: TGTGCCAGCAGCGCGGGACGGTTGAACACTGAAGCTTTCTTT. The chain uses TRBV11-3 and TRBJ1-1, with D tentatively TRBD1 (5 bases). V was cut by 5 bases and J by 0 bases, with 10 bases left in between. In germline, CDR1 is SGHNT, CDR2 YENEEA. CDR3 length: 14 residues.